Presented here are 19 T cell receptor beta chains from one specimen sequenced in a study of OX40 agonist ivuxolimab in advanced cancers. Receptor libraries were prepared by the immunoSEQ multiplex PCR assay. As stored in TCRdb, this immuneACCESS dataset retains in-frame rearrangements with V and J assigned. A fraction of the clones does not appear; measured against another copy, unresolved V genes explain less than half of the discrepancy, and the remainder lacks a known reason. The sample has about 76,000 clones on record, around 85% of them singletons. Of the sample, 0.61% is held by the ten largest clones. The specimen was CD4+ or CD8+ T cells sorted from blood, collected in a trial of the OX40 agonist ivuxolimab. Receptors were obtained from an adult with an advanced solid tumor such as melanoma, head and neck, liver or kidney cancer.

This chain links TRBV7-9 with TRBJ2-7, with 7 bases that match TRBD2. J gave up 3 bases and V 2 bases, and 4 bases lay outside the gene matches. CDR1 and CDR2 (germline): SEHNR, FQNEAQ (reference sequence). The CDR3 sequence is 14 residues long. The CDR3 here is CASSLSGTGYEQYF. CDR3 nucleotide sequence: TGTGCCAGCAGCTTAAGCGGGACCGGCTACGAGCAGTACTTC. Combining the CDR3 with reference TRBV7-9 and TRBJ2-7 gives the whole variable domain DTGVSQNPRHKITKRGQNVTFRCDPISEHNRLYWYRQTLGQGPEFLTYFQNEAQLEKSRLLSDRFSAERPKGSFSTLEIQRTEQGDSAMYLCASSLSGTGYEQYFGPGTRLTVT.

The rearrangement uses TRBV30 and TRBJ1-3, with D possibly being TRBD1 (5 bases). V was clipped by 5 bases and J by 0 bases, with 8 bases between them. In germline, CDR1 is GTSNPN, CDR2 SVGIG (reference sequence). The CDR3 has 13 residues. The CDR3 DNA follows: TGTGCCTGGGACAGTCTCTCTGGAAACACCATATATTTT. Residues: CAWDSLSGNTIYF.

This chain connects TRBV2 to TRBJ1-5; possible D gene TRBD1, 6 bases. V dropped 6 bases and J dropped 0 bases, with 15 bases sitting between them. The CDR3 contains 16 residues. Germline values: CDR1 SNHLY, CDR2 FYNNEI. In DNA, the CDR3 is TGTGCCAGCAGGAACAGCCAGGGGTATAGCAATCAGCCCCAGCATTTT. Its protein is CASRNSQGYSNQPQHF.

This clone was seen a few times. This sequence joins TRBV6-5 and TRBJ1-6; unclear D gene. With 0 bases removed from V and 2 bases from J, the gap between germline ends came to 8 bases. CDR1 and CDR2 (germline): MNHEY, SVGAGI. The CDR3 is 16 amino acids. The CDR3 DNA is TGTGCCAGCAGTTACTCGGGGTTCGCCTATAATTCACCCCTCCACTTT. It translates to CASSYSGFAYNSPLHF.

The genes are TRBV2 and TRBJ2-2; unclear D gene. Trimming took 3 bases from V and 12 from J, leaving 14 bases between them. There are 13 residues in the CDR3. The germline gives CDR1 SNHLY, CDR2 FYNNEI. The DNA for the CDR3 is TGTGCCAGCAGTGATCGCCCGAAACCGAAGCTGTTTTTT. Its translation: CASSDRPKPKLFF. Supplemented by reference TRBV2 and TRBJ2-2, the full variable domain reads EPEVTQTPSHQVTQMGQEVILRCVPISNHLYFYWYRQILGQKVEFLVSFYNNEISEKSEIFDDQFSVERPDGSNFTLKIRSTKLEDSAMYFCASSDRPKPKLFFGEGSRLTVL.

This clone was detected only a few times. The J gene is TRBJ2-5, the V gene TRBV7-3; D may be TRBD1 or TRBD2 (5 bases each). The CDR3 has 14 amino acids. The V and J ends lost 2 bases and 5 bases respectively, with 12 bases between them. Germline CDR1 and CDR2: SGHTA and FQGTGA. DNA of the CDR3: TGTGCCAGCAGCTTACAGGGCCGCGGGGAGACCCAGTACTTC. Encoded protein: CASSLQGRGETQYF.

The rearrangement joins TRBV19 to TRBJ1-2; D uncertain. The CDR3 is 15 amino acids. V shed 3 bases and J shed 2 bases, with 13 bases lying between them. Germline V gene sequence: CDR1 LNHDA, CDR2 SQIVND (reference sequence). The CDR3 is CASSMSVSWNYGYTF. The CDR3 nucleotides are TGTGCCAGTAGTATGTCGGTCAGTTGGAACTATGGCTACACCTTC. The whole variable domain, filled in from reference TRBV19 and TRBJ1-2, reads DGGITQSPKYLFRKEGQNVTLSCEQNLNHDAMYWYRQDPGQGLRLIYYSQIVNDFQKGDIAEGYSVSREKKESFPLTVTSAQKNPTAFYLCASSMSVSWNYGYTFGSGTRLTVV.

This rearrangement joins TRBV7-8 to TRBJ1-2; D perhaps matches TRBD1 (5 bases). In germline, CDR1 is SGHVS, CDR2 FQNEAQ. The V end was cut by 5 bases, the J end by 2 bases, with 18 bases between. The CDR3 sequence is 16 residues long. The CDR3 DNA reads as TGTGCCAGCAGCCCCAGAGGGTCGGGGGGGAACTATGGCTACACCTTC. Its protein is CASSPRGSGGNYGYTF.

CDR3 protein: CASSPRDRGYGYTF. In nucleotides, the CDR3 is TGCGCCAGCAGCCCCCGGGACAGGGGCTATGGCTACACCTTC. V is TRBV5-1 and J is TRBJ1-2, with TRBD1 matching 10 bases. Per germline, CDR1 SGHRS and CDR2 YFSETQ. The CDR3 sequence is 14 residues long. J was trimmed by 4 bases and V by 4 bases; bases with no gene match: 4. Looking up the rest from reference TRBV5-1 and TRBJ1-2 gives the full variable domain: KAGVTQTPRYLIKTRGQQVTLSCSPISGHRSVSWYQQTPGQGLQFLFEYFSETQRNKGNFPGRFSGRQFSNSRSEMNVSTLELGDSALYLCASSPRDRGYGYTFGSGTRLTVV.

Remarks on this clone: Other DNA sequences in this sample translate to the same CDR3. V gene TRBV7-9 combines with J gene TRBJ1-1; TRBD1 agrees at 8 bases. The CDR3 loop spans 14 amino acids. CDR1 is SEHNR, CDR2 FQNEAQ, per germline (reference sequence). Trimming took 5 bases from V and 2 from J; bases not matched to a gene: 4. CDR3 loop: CASSTGQGNTEAFF. The CDR3 bases are TGTGCCAGCAGCACCGGACAGGGAAACACTGAAGCTTTCTTT.

The CDR3 sequence is CASTRTASTDTQYF. The CDR3 bases are TGCGCCAGCACCAGGACAGCTAGCACAGATACGCAGTATTTT. This chain links TRBV5-1 with TRBJ2-3; TRBD1 might be the D (6 bases). The germline V and J ends were trimmed by 6 bases and 0 bases, with 11 bases remaining between them. This CDR3 has 14 residues. Germline V gene sequence: CDR1 SGHRS, CDR2 YFSETQ.

This clone has a single count. This sequence joins TRBV5-1 and TRBJ2-3; 10 nucleotides agree with TRBD2. The CDR3 is 16 amino acids. The V segment lost 4 bases and the J segment 4 bases; nucleotides outside the gene matches: 9. Per germline, CDR1 SGHRS and CDR2 YFSETQ. The CDR3 region is CASSVPGLASSDTQYF. The CDR3 DNA is TGCGCCAGCAGCGTACCGGGACTAGCGTCGTCAGATACGCAGTATTTT.

J is TRBJ2-3 and V is TRBV7-9; 12 nucleotides match TRBD2. Germline V lookup: CDR1 SEHNR, CDR2 FQNEAQ (reference sequence). V lost 6 bases and J lost 4; bases outside the gene matches: 5. There are 15 residues in the CDR3. The DNA of the CDR3 is TGTGCCAGCAGTCCACTAGCGGGGGGTGCAGATACGCAGTATTTT. This sequence encodes CASSPLAGGADTQYF. Filled out from reference TRBV7-9 and TRBJ2-3, the complete variable domain reads DTGVSQNPRHKITKRGQNVTFRCDPISEHNRLYWYRQTLGQGPEFLTYFQNEAQLEKSRLLSDRFSAERPKGSFSTLEIQRTEQGDSAMYLCASSPLAGGADTQYFGPGTRLTVL.

V usage is TRBV27 and J usage is TRBJ1-1; D is unresolved. In germline, CDR1 is MNHEY, CDR2 SMNVEV (reference sequence). The CDR3 has 14 amino acids. V was clipped by 6 bases and J by 0 bases, with 11 bases between them. CDR3 in DNA: TGTGCCAGCAGGGGAGCGAGTATGAACACTGAAGCTTTCTTT. Amino acids: CASRGASMNTEAFF.

Regarding this clone: The junction differs from germline at one of its ends, possibly a read error. The chain joins TRBV7-2 to TRBJ2-3; D not resolved. CDR3 length: 12 amino acids. CDR1 SGHTA and CDR2 FQGNSA come from the germline V gene. The chain's CDR3 is CASSPGTDTQYF. The CDR3 DNA reads TGTGCCAGCAGCCCCGGCACCGATACGCAGTATTTT. Variable domain in full (rest from reference TRBV7-2 and TRBJ2-3): GAGVSQSPSNKVTEKGKDVELRCDPISGHTALYWYRQSLGQGLEFLIYFQGNSAPDKSGLPSDRFSAERTGGSVSTLTIQRTQQEDSAVYLCASSPGTDTQYFGPGTRLTVL.

As to this clone: This sample includes further DNA sequences coding for the same CDR3. V usage is TRBV27 and J usage is TRBJ2-3; a possible D gene is TRBD1 (6 bases). Per the germline V gene, CDR1 is MNHEY and CDR2 is SMNVEV (reference sequence). The CDR3 extends over 13 amino acids. The V end lost 7 bases, the J end lost 3 bases, and 11 bases lay between the germline ends. The CDR3 region is CASTQGMTDTQYF. DNA of the CDR3: TGTGCCAGCACCCAGGGGATGACAGATACGCAGTATTTT.

The V gene is TRBV18, the J gene TRBJ1-6; D remains ambiguous. V shed 3 bases and J shed 6 bases, with 9 bases lying between them. CDR1 is KGHSH, CDR2 LQKENI, per germline. The CDR3 spans 14 residues. The CDR3 loop is CASSPGVGNSPLHF. CDR3 nucleotide sequence: TGTGCCAGCTCACCCGGGGTTGGTAATTCACCCCTCCACTTT.

The chain combines TRBV11-2 with TRBJ2-3, with TRBD2 matching 7 bases. J was trimmed by 1 base and V by 5 bases; bases with no gene match: 9. CDR1 SGHAT and CDR2 FQNNGV come from the germline V gene. The CDR3 covers 16 residues. The CDR3 loop is CASSGGWGGGTDTQYF. The CDR3 DNA is TGTGCCAGCAGCGGGGGATGGGGGGGAGGCACAGATACGCAGTATTTT.

The chain links TRBV5-1 to TRBJ2-5, with D possibly being TRBD1 or TRBD2 (5 bases each). The V end lost 4 bases, the J end lost 5 bases, and 18 bases lay between the germline ends. The CDR3 spans 15 residues. Germline lookup yields CDR1 SGHRS and CDR2 YFSETQ. The CDR3 here is CASSTRGPGVETQYF. In DNA, the CDR3 is TGCGCCAGCAGCACGAGGGGCCCCGGGGTCGAGACCCAGTACTTC.